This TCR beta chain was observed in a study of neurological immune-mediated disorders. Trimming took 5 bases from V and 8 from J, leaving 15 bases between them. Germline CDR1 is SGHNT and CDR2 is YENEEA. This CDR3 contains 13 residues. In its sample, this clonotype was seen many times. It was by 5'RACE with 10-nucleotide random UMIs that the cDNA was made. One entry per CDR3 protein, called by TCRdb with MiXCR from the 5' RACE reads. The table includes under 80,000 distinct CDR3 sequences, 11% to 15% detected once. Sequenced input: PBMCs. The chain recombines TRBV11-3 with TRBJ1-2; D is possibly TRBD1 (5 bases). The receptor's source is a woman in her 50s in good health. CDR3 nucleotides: TGTGCCAGCAGCCCGAGCAGGGAGAGAGGCTACACCTTC. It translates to CASSPSRERGYTF.